These T cell receptor beta chains were read from a single sample in a study of sequential checkpoint blockade in melanoma. Here immunoSEQ multiplex PCR was the method, and the copy in TCRdb shows in-frame clones only, minus some. In the table there are around 18,000 clones, 74% of which are singletons. Here the sequenced sample was CD8+ T cells sorted from blood (inferred from file names), taken from a patient given nivolumab and ipilimumab in sequence. Receptors were obtained from a human donor with melanoma. Both conserved end residues are part of each CDR3. A D gene is named only where the DNA matches it firmly. Only some rows state a clone size, as once, few, many or a class for expanded clones.

cdr3_nt: TGTGCCAGCAGCTTAGGGGGCCCTGAAGCTTTCTTT; cdr3_aa: CASSLGGPEAFF; clone_size: .; v_call: TRBV7-2; d_call: .; j_call: TRBJ1-1
cdr3_nt: TGCGCCAGCAGCTTTCTTACAGATCTCTACAATGAGCAGTTCTTC; cdr3_aa: CASSFLTDLYNEQFF; clone_size: .; v_call: TRBV5-1; d_call: .; j_call: TRBJ2-1
cdr3_nt: TGTGCCAGTAGTCACTCGGGGGACGAGCAGTACTTC; cdr3_aa: CASSHSGDEQYF; clone_size: .; v_call: TRBV19; d_call: .; j_call: TRBJ2-7
cdr3_nt: TGTGCCAGCAGCTTTGGACTAGCGGACAATGAGCAGTTCTTC; cdr3_aa: CASSFGLADNEQFF; clone_size: .; v_call: TRBV7-2; d_call: TRBD2; j_call: TRBJ2-1
cdr3_nt: TGTGCCAGCAGCCGCGGGACGCCATACAATGAGCAGTTCTTC; cdr3_aa: CASSRGTPYNEQFF; clone_size: .; v_call: TRBV27; d_call: .; j_call: TRBJ2-1
cdr3_nt: TGTGCCAGCAGTTCCACCTACACAGGGCGTATGGCCAAAAACATTCAGTACTTC; cdr3_aa: CASSSTYTGRMAKNIQYF; clone_size: .; v_call: TRBV28; d_call: .; j_call: TRBJ2-4
cdr3_nt: TGTGCCAGCAGTGGGACTAGCACCGGGGAGCTGTTTTTT; cdr3_aa: CASSGTSTGELFF; clone_size: .; v_call: TRBV6-4; d_call: TRBD2; j_call: TRBJ2-2
cdr3_nt: TGCGCCAGCAGCTCCGAAACAGGGAGCGGCGATATAGAGCAGTACTTC; cdr3_aa: CASSSETGSGDIEQYF; clone_size: .; v_call: TRBV5-1; d_call: .; j_call: TRBJ2-7
cdr3_nt: TGTGCCAGCAGTGACTCGGGAGACACCGGGGAGCTGTTTTTT; cdr3_aa: CASSDSGDTGELFF; clone_size: .; v_call: TRBV6-4; d_call: .; j_call: TRBJ2-2
cdr3_nt: TGTGCCAGCAGCCTGACGGCGGTACAAGAGACCCAGTACTTC; cdr3_aa: CASSLTAVQETQYF; clone_size: .; v_call: TRBV7-8; d_call: .; j_call: TRBJ2-5
cdr3_nt: TGTGCCAGCAGCGCCAGCGGGGGCTCCTACAATGAGCAGTTCTTC; cdr3_aa: CASSASGGSYNEQFF; clone_size: .; v_call: TRBV9; d_call: TRBD2; j_call: TRBJ2-1
cdr3_nt: TGTGCCAGCAGCGCCGAACAGGGGTACAACGAGCAGTACTTC; cdr3_aa: CASSAEQGYNEQYF; clone_size: .; v_call: TRBV9; d_call: TRBD1; j_call: TRBJ2-7
cdr3_nt: TGTGCCAGCAGCGGACAGGAGAACTACGAGCAGTACTTC; cdr3_aa: CASSGQENYEQYF; clone_size: few; v_call: TRBV7-9; d_call: TRBD1; j_call: TRBJ2-7
cdr3_nt: TGTGCCAGCAGCTTAGATCTAAGCGGGAGCTACGAGCAGTACTTC; cdr3_aa: CASSLDLSGSYEQYF; clone_size: .; v_call: TRBV11-2; d_call: TRBD2; j_call: TRBJ2-7
cdr3_nt: TGTGCCAGCATACTAACCGGAAACACCGGGGAGCTGTTTTTT; cdr3_aa: CASILTGNTGELFF; clone_size: .; v_call: TRBV28; d_call: .; j_call: TRBJ2-2
cdr3_nt: TGTGCCAGCAGTTTATCGACAGGGAGCTCCTATAATTCACCCCTCCACTTT; cdr3_aa: CASSLSTGSSYNSPLHF; clone_size: .; v_call: TRBV27; d_call: TRBD1; j_call: TRBJ1-6
cdr3_nt: TGTGCCAGCAGTTTATCACAGGTGAACACTGAAGCTTTCTTT; cdr3_aa: CASSLSQVNTEAFF; clone_size: .; v_call: TRBV27; d_call: .; j_call: TRBJ1-1
cdr3_nt: TGTGCCTGGATCCTGCCAGGGGGTGTGTGGCTAGGAGGCCACACCGGGGAGCTGTTTTTT; cdr3_aa: CAWILPGGVWLGGHTGELFF; clone_size: .; v_call: TRBV30; d_call: TRBD1; j_call: TRBJ2-2
cdr3_nt: TGTGCCAGCACAACAGGAAACTATGGCTACACCTTC; cdr3_aa: CASTTGNYGYTF; clone_size: .; v_call: TRBV7-9; d_call: .; j_call: TRBJ1-2
cdr3_nt: TGTGCCAGCAGCCAAGGGACTTCTGGGACAGACGACTACGAGCAGTACTTC; cdr3_aa: CASSQGTSGTDDYEQYF; clone_size: .; v_call: TRBV5-4; d_call: .; j_call: TRBJ2-7
cdr3_nt: TGTGCCAGTAGTATAGGGGCGGGGTTCGAGCAGTACTTC; cdr3_aa: CASSIGAGFEQYF; clone_size: .; v_call: TRBV19; d_call: .; j_call: TRBJ2-7
cdr3_nt: TGTGCCAGCAGCTTAAATGCAGAACCGCCCCAGCATTTT; cdr3_aa: CASSLNAEPPQHF; clone_size: .; v_call: TRBV11-2; d_call: .; j_call: TRBJ1-5
cdr3_nt: TGTGCCAGTAGTGAGAGGACATTGAACACTGAAGCTTTCTTT; cdr3_aa: CASSERTLNTEAFF; clone_size: few; v_call: TRBV19; d_call: .; j_call: TRBJ1-1
cdr3_nt: TGCGCCAGCAGTTTCGGTACGGACTCCGGGGAGCTGTTTTTT; cdr3_aa: CASSFGTDSGELFF; clone_size: .; v_call: TRBV4-1; d_call: .; j_call: TRBJ2-2